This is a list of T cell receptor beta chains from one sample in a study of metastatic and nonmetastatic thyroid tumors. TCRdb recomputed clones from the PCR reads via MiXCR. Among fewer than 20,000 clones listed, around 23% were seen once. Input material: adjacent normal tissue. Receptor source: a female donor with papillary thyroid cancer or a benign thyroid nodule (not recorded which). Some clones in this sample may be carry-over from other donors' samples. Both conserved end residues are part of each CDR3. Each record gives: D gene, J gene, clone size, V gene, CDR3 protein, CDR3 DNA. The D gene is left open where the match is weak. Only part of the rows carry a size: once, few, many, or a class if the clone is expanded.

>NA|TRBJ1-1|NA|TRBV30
CAWSVAGRVNTEAFF
TGTGCCTGGAGTGTAGCAGGCAGAGTGAACACTGAAGCTTTCTTT
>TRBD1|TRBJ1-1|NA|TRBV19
CASSRTRGQGLNTEAFF
TGTGCCAGTAGCCGGACGAGAGGACAGGGGCTGAACACTGAAGCTTTCTTT
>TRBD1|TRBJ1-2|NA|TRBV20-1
CSADRGYRYGYTF
TGCAGTGCCGACAGGGGTTACCGCTATGGCTACACCTTC
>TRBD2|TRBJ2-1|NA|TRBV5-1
CASSIGLAIDGHNERFF
TGCGCCAGCAGCATAGGACTAGCCATTGATGGCCACAATGAGCGGTTCTTC
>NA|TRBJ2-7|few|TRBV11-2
CASSPGSSYEQYF
TGTGCCAGCAGCCCCGGGAGTTCCTACGAGCAGTACTTC
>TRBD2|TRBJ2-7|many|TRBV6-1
CASRRGLGTSSYEQYF
TGTGCCAGCAGAAGGGGTCTGGGGACTAGCTCCTACGAGCAGTACTTC
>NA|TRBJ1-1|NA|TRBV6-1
CASTPTGLNTEAFF
TGTGCCAGCACCCCCACAGGGCTAAACACTGAAGCTTTCTTT
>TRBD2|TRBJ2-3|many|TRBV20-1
CSARGGGSNTQYF
TGCAGTGCTAGAGGCGGGGGGTCGAATACGCAGTATTTT
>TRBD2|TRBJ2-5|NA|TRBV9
CASSPGLAGGGRVQETQYF
TGTGCCAGCAGCCCGGGACTAGCGGGAGGGGGTAGGGTCCAAGAGACCCAGTACTTC
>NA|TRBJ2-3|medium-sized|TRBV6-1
CATISSGDTQYF
TGTGCCACCATAAGCTCGGGGGATACGCAGTATTTT
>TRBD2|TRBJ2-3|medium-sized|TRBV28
CASSLFLSGRKTDTQYF
TGTGCCAGCAGTTTATTCCTTAGCGGGAGGAAGACAGATACGCAGTATTTT
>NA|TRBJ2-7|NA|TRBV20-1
CSARGPWGGYEQYF
TGCAGTGCTAGAGGCCCTTGGGGAGGATACGAGCAGTACTTC
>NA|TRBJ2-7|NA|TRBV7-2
CASSRVGPGYEQYF
TGTGCCAGCAGCCGGGTGGGACCAGGGTACGAGCAGTACTTC
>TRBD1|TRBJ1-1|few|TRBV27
CASSPARTGEAFF
TGTGCCAGCAGTCCAGCTCGGACAGGGGAAGCTTTCTTT
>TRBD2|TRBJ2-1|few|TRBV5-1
CASSFGGGAYNEQFF
TGCGCCAGCAGTTTTGGCGGGGGAGCCTACAATGAGCAGTTCTTC
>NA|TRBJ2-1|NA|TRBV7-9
CASSLAGERHEQFF
TGTGCCAGCAGCTTAGCCGGGGAGCGGCATGAGCAGTTCTTC
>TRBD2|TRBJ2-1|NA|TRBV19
CASSIRGGNYNEQFF
TGTGCCAGTAGTATCCGCGGGGGAAACTACAATGAGCAGTTCTTC
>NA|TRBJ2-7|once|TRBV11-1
CASSTRLDEQYF
TGTGCCAGCAGCACACGACTGGACGAGCAGTACTTC
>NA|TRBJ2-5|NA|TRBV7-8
CASSLARWETQYF
TGTGCCAGCAGCTTAGCACGGTGGGAGACCCAGTACTTC
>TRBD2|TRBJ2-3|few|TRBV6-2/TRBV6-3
CASSLLAGGRDTQYF
TGTGCCAGCAGTCTACTAGCGGGAGGGAGAGATACGCAGTATTTT
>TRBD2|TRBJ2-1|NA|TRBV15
CATSREELAGGGEQFF
TGTGCCACCAGCAGAGAGGAGCTAGCGGGAGGTGGAGAGCAGTTCTTC
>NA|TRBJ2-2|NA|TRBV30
CAWSNTGELFF
TGTGCCTGGAGTAACACCGGGGAGCTGTTTTTT
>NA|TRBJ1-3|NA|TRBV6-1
CASRLCGADGSTIYF
TGTGCCAGCAGGTTGTGTGGGGCGGACGGAAGCACCATATATTTT
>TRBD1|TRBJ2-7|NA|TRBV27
CASSSSGGADEQYF
TGTGCCAGCAGTTCTTCAGGGGGCGCCGACGAGCAGTACTTC
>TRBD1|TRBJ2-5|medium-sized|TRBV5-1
CASSPGGVLETQYF
TGCGCCAGCAGCCCAGGGGGCGTGTTAGAGACCCAGTACTTC
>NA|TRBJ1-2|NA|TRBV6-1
CASSLGLTNYGYTF
TGTGCCAGCAGCCTCGGGCTTACTAACTATGGCTACACCTTC
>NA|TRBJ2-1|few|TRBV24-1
CATSSSGDYNEQFF
TGTGCCACCTCCTCCTCGGGGGATTACAATGAGCAGTTCTTC
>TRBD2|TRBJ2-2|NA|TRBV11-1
CASSLLSSGNTGELFF
TGTGCCAGCAGCTTATTGTCTAGCGGGAACACCGGGGAGCTGTTTTTT
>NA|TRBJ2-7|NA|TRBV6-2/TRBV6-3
CANTPGGSRGLTAYEQYF
TGTGCCAACACCCCGGGGGGTTCGCGGGGGCTTACCGCCTACGAGCAGTACTTC
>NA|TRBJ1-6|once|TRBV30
CAWKSKSPLHF
TGTGCCTGGAAGTCAAAATCACCCCTCCACTTT
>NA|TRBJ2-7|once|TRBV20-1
CSARSGTLSYEQYF
TGCAGTGCTAGATCCGGGACCCTCTCCTACGAGCAGTACTTC
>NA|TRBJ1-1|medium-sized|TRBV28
CASSPGGADTEAFF
TGTGCCAGCAGTCCCGGGGGGGCGGACACTGAAGCTTTCTTT
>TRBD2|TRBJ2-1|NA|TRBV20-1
CSAREGSGRSNEQFF
TGCAGTGCTAGAGAGGGAAGCGGGAGATCGAATGAGCAGTTCTTC
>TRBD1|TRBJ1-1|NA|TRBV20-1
CSAYSGTVLNTEAFF
TGCAGTGCTTACAGCGGGACAGTCTTGAACACTGAAGCTTTCTTT
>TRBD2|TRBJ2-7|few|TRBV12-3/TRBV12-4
CASSLVAGIFYEQYF
TGTGCCAGCAGTTTGGTAGCGGGAATCTTCTACGAGCAGTACTTC
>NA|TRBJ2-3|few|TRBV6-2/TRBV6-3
CASAPGTSSTDTQYF
TGTGCCAGCGCGCCCGGGACATCTAGCACAGATACGCAGTATTTT
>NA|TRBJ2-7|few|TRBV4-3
CASSPAVGSSYEQYF
TGCGCCAGCAGCCCGGCCGTAGGGAGCTCCTACGAGCAGTACTTC
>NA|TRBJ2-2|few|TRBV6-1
CASSELTVGGELFF
TGTGCCAGCAGTGAGCTAACAGTTGGCGGGGAGCTGTTTTTT
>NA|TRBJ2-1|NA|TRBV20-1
CSARDSDPPPEQFF
TGCAGTGCTAGAGATTCGGATCCACCCCCTGAGCAGTTCTTC
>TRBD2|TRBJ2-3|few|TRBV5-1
CASSLGTGGASTDTQYF
TGCGCCAGCAGCTTGGGCACGGGGGGTGCTAGCACAGATACGCAGTATTTT
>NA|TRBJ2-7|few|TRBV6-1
CASSSGSSSYEQYF
TGTGCCAGCAGTTCGGGCAGTTCAAGCTACGAGCAGTACTTC
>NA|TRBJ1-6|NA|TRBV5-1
CASSIAGEAGSPLHF
TGCGCCAGCAGCATTGCCGGGGAAGCAGGCTCACCCCTCCACTTT
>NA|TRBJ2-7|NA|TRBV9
CASSVEPIFSYEQYF
TGTGCCAGCAGCGTAGAGCCCATTTTTTCCTACGAGCAGTACTTC
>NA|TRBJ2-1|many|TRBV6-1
CASSEAWPNEQFF
TGTGCCAGCAGTGAAGCTTGGCCCAATGAGCAGTTCTTC
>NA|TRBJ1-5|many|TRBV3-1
CASSQGGSNQPQHF
TGTGCCAGCAGCCAAGGGGGGAGCAATCAGCCCCAGCATTTT
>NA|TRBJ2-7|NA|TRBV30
CAWSAGWSYEQYF
TGTGCCTGGAGTGCAGGGTGGTCCTACGAGCAGTACTTC
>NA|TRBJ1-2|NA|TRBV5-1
CASSPYRTYGYTF
TGCGCCAGCAGCCCGTATCGCACCTATGGCTACACCTTC
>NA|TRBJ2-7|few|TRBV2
CASSEVPMRDISYEQYF
TGTGCCAGCAGTGAAGTTCCGATGCGGGACATCTCCTACGAGCAGTACTTC
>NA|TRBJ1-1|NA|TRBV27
CASLQEYTEAFF
TGTGCCAGCCTACAGGAATACACTGAAGCTTTCTTT
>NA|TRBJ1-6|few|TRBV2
CATQSRVGNNSPLHF
TGTGCCACCCAATCACGGGTGGGGAATAATTCACCCCTCCACTTT
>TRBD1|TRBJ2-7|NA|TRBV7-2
CASSFIYGTGGEQYF
TGTGCCAGCAGCTTTATCTACGGGACAGGGGGCGAGCAGTACTTC
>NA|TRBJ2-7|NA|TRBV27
CASSLRGPNYEQYF
TGTGCCAGCAGTTTACGGGGGCCCAACTACGAGCAGTACTTC
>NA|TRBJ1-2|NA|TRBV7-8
CASSLWKGAKANYGYTF
TGTGCCAGCAGCTTATGGAAAGGCGCGAAAGCTAACTATGGCTACACCTTC
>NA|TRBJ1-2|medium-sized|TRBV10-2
CASSEMGDYGYTF
TGCGCCAGCAGTGAGATGGGGGACTATGGCTACACCTTC
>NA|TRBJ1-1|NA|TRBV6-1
CASSEEPRLNTEAFF
TGTGCCAGCAGTGAAGAACCCAGACTGAACACTGAAGCTTTCTTT
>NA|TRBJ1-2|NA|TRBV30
CAWSVGGYGYTF
TGTGCCTGGAGTGTCGGTGGCTATGGCTACACCTTC
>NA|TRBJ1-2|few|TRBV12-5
CASAPQGYEGYTF
TGTGCTAGTGCCCCCCAGGGGTATGAGGGCTACACCTTC
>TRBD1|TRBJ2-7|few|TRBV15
CATSREHRGYEQYF
TGTGCCACCAGCAGAGAACACAGGGGTTACGAGCAGTACTTC